Each of the 28 T cell receptor beta chains below was sequenced from the same sample in a study of T cell responses to AZD1222 COVID-19 vaccine. Clones were read by immunoSEQ multiplex PCR, and TCRdb kept only the in-frame ones, dropping some. The sample lists 150,000 to 200,000 clones, 85% to 95% occurring once. The sample in question was peripheral blood, obtained on day 0 of AZD1222 vaccination. Receptors originate from an adult in good health.

This chain links TRBV6-5 with TRBJ1-1; a weak D match, TRBD1 (5 bases). CDR1 is MNHEY and CDR2 is SVGAGI in the germline V gene. CDR3 size: 12 residues. Between the trimmed V and J ends, which lost 10 bases and 1 base, there was a span of 10 bases. The CDR3 spells CATRGRNTEAFF. CDR3 DNA: TGTGCCACCCGGGGGAGGAACACTGAAGCTTTCTTT.

The chain couples TRBV11-3 to TRBJ2-1; TRBD1 is a possible D gene (5 bases). Trimming removed 5 bases at V and 4 bases at J, with 12 bases between. This CDR3 contains 14 residues. Germline V gives CDR1 SGHNT, CDR2 YENEEA. CDR3 DNA sequence: TGTGCCAGCAGCGCCCAAACAGGATACAATGAGCAGTTCTTC. It encodes CASSAQTGYNEQFF.

The chain couples TRBV6-1 to TRBJ2-3, with D possibly matching TRBD1 (5 bases). V dropped 2 bases and J dropped 2 bases, with 14 bases sitting between them. The CDR3 has 16 amino acids. Per the germline V gene, CDR1 is MNHNS and CDR2 is SASEGT. DNA for the CDR3: TGTGCCAGCAGTGAAAGGGGCAGGGCGATCACAGATACGCAGTATTTT. It yields the protein CASSERGRAITDTQYF.

This chain's CDR3 is CASSELGSPLHF. The CDR3, as DNA: TGTGCCAGCAGTGAACTTGGTTCACCCCTCCACTTT. The chain employs TRBV25-1 and TRBJ1-6; D gene uncertain. Between the trimmed V and J ends, which lost 2 bases and 9 bases, there was a span of 5 bases. The CDR3 runs 12 residues. The germline V gene encodes CDR1 MGHDK and CDR2 SYGVNS.

V and J are TRBV2 and TRBJ1-5, with no clear D. The ends were cut back, 3 bases at V and 7 bases at J, with 13 bases in the middle. The CDR3 runs to 14 residues. The germline gives CDR1 SNHLY, CDR2 FYNNEI. The CDR3 coding sequence is TGTGCCAGCAGTGAGCGGCTTGTCTCCCAGCCCCAGCATTTT. Its protein is CASSERLVSQPQHF.

This sequence joins TRBV6-4 and TRBJ1-2; 7 positions agree with TRBD1. V gave up 9 bases and J gave up 6 bases; unmatched junction bases: 13. Germline V lookup: CDR1 MRHNA, CDR2 SNTAGT. The CDR3 is 14 amino acids. CDR3 in amino acids: CASSPGTVNDGYTF. The CDR3 nucleotides are TGTGCCAGTTCTCCCGGGACAGTGAATGATGGCTACACCTTC.

V is TRBV5-6 and J is TRBJ2-7; TRBD1 matches 7 bases. This CDR3 has 14 amino acids. Germline V gene data show CDR1 as SGHDT and CDR2 as YYEEEE. After removal of 4 bases from V and 0 bases from J, the junction contained 4 bases not matched to a gene. The DNA of the CDR3 is TGTGCCAGCAGCGAGGGACAGCTCTCCTACGAGCAGTACTTC. This sequence encodes CASSEGQLSYEQYF.

This CDR3 is CASRTAGQETQYF. DNA for the CDR3: TGTGCCAGCAGGACGGCAGGGCAAGAGACCCAGTACTTC. The V call is TRBV28, the J call TRBJ2-5; D might be TRBD1 (5 bases). The CDR3 is 13 residues long. The germline V and J ends were trimmed by 6 bases and 2 bases, with 10 bases remaining between them. Germline assignment: CDR1 MDHEN and CDR2 SYDVKM. Variable domain in full (rest from reference TRBV28 and TRBJ2-5): DVKVTQSSRYLVKRTGEKVFLECVQDMDHENMFWYRQDPGLGLRLIYFSYDVKMKEKGDIPEGYSVSREKKERFSLILESASTNQTSMYLCASRTAGQETQYFGPGTRLLVL.

This clone was observed a few times. This chain uses TRBV12-3 or TRBV12-4 with TRBJ1-2; a weak D match, TRBD1 (6 bases). With 3 bases removed from V and 4 bases from J, the gap between germline ends came to 9 bases. This CDR3 contains 13 residues. The CDR3 region is CASSLAGAYGYTF. In DNA form, the CDR3 reads TGTGCCAGCAGTTTGGCGGGGGCCTATGGCTACACCTTC.

The J gene is TRBJ2-3, the V gene TRBV9; 11 bases agree with TRBD2. Germline V lookup: CDR1 SGDLS, CDR2 YYNGEE. The CDR3 is made up of 20 amino acids. J was trimmed by 0 bases and V by 7 bases; bases with no gene match: 19. As DNA, the CDR3 is TGTGCCAGCGGATCCCCGGGGACTAGCGGCCCCCTTACTAGCACAGATACGCAGTATTTT. This translates into CASGSPGTSGPLTSTDTQYF.

The V gene is TRBV12-3 or TRBV12-4, the J gene TRBJ1-5, with D perhaps TRBD1 (6 bases). The ends were cut back, 8 bases at V and 5 bases at J, with 10 bases in the middle. The CDR3 has 12 residues. CDR3 DNA sequence: TGTGCCAGCGCACAGGGTGATCAGCCCCAGCATTTT. Protein: CASAQGDQPQHF.

This chain uses TRBV5-1 with TRBJ2-2; 7 bases agree with TRBD1. The germline CDR1 and CDR2 sequences are SGHRS and YFSETQ. The V segment lost 1 base and the J segment 4 bases; nucleotides outside the gene matches: 7. This CDR3 spans 16 amino acids. This chain's CDR3 is CASSLSLGQFTGELFF. As DNA, the CDR3 is TGCGCCAGCAGCTTGTCGCTGGGACAGTTCACCGGGGAGCTGTTTTTT.

The chain is built from TRBV6-2 or TRBV6-3 and TRBJ2-3, with 8 positions matching TRBD2. The germline V gene encodes CDR1 MNHEY and CDR2 SVGEGT. The length of the CDR3 is 16 residues. Losses at the gene ends were 6 bases for V and 4 bases for J; bases not matched to a gene: 12. The CDR3 DNA reads as TGTGCCAGCAGCTCCGGAGGTCGGGGGGGCGCAGATACGCAGTATTTT. It encodes CASSSGGRGGADTQYF.

There are a few counts of this clone. The chain couples TRBV6-5 to TRBJ1-6, with a possible D match to TRBD1 (6 bases). With 6 bases removed from V and 8 bases from J, the gap between germline ends came to 14 bases. CDR3 length equals 14 residues. The germline CDR1 and CDR2 sequences are MNHEY and SVGAGI. The CDR3 DNA is TGTGCCAGCAGGATATACAGGGCCGATTCACCCCTCCACTTT. It is translated as CASRIYRADSPLHF.

The V and J genes are TRBV6-5 and TRBJ2-5; D perhaps matches TRBD1 (5 bases). The V gene lost 6 bases and the J gene lost 4 bases, with 9 bases spanning the gap. Germline V gene sequence: CDR1 MNHEY, CDR2 SVGAGI. The CDR3 contains 12 residues. The CDR3 DNA is TGTGCCAGCAGCAGGGTTGGAGAGACCCAGTACTTC. Protein: CASSRVGETQYF.

The V call is TRBV28, the J call TRBJ2-1; 7 bases line up with TRBD2. Germline values: CDR1 MDHEN, CDR2 SYDVKM. Germline trimming cut 7 bases from V and 7 bases from J; bases unmatched to any gene: 19. This CDR3 spans 17 amino acids. The CDR3 region has the DNA TGTGCCAGCACCCCACAGTGGGGGAGGGCCGTAGGGAATGAGCAGTTCTTC. This sequence encodes CASTPQWGRAVGNEQFF.

The chain has TRBV27 and TRBJ1-2, with D perhaps TRBD1 (5 bases). V was cut by 11 bases and J by 4 bases, with 20 bases left in between. Germline lookup yields CDR1 MNHEY and CDR2 SMNVEV (reference sequence). The CDR3 is 14 residues long. The CDR3 sequence: CAATCRGRLYGYTF. Here the CDR3 DNA reads TGTGCCGCCACTTGTAGGGGCCGCCTCTATGGCTACACCTTC.

This chain uses TRBV9 with TRBJ1-2; tentatively, D is TRBD1 (5 bases). Germline lookup yields CDR1 SGDLS and CDR2 YYNGEE. The CDR3 extends over 14 amino acids. V lost 4 bases, J lost 7 bases, and 17 bases lay in between. CDR3 coding DNA: TGTGCCAGCAGCTCTCAGCAAACAGGTTTTGGCTACACCTTC. Translation gives CASSSQQTGFGYTF.

This chain connects TRBV4-1 to TRBJ2-7; D remains unclear. The CDR3 runs to 15 residues. Trimming cost V 0 bases and J 4 bases, with 13 bases left between them. Per the germline V gene, CDR1 is MGHRA and CDR2 is YSYEKL. The CDR3 sequence: CASSQEFSSYYEQYF. Written as DNA, the CDR3 is TGCGCCAGCAGCCAAGAATTCTCCTCCTATTACGAGCAGTACTTC.

The V call is TRBV9, the J call TRBJ1-6; 9 bases match TRBD1. J was trimmed by 7 bases and V by 4 bases; bases with no gene match: 6. CDR3 length equals 15 residues. Germline loops: CDR1 SGDLS, CDR2 YYNGEE. The DNA of the CDR3 is TGTGCCAGCAGCTTGGGGACAGGGAAGAATTCACCCCTCCACTTT. Residues: CASSLGTGKNSPLHF.

The gene calls are TRBV28 and TRBJ1-1; TRBD1 is a possible D gene (5 bases). The CDR3 contains 14 residues. Trimming removed 6 bases at V and 5 bases at J, with 16 bases between. Germline CDR1 MDHEN, CDR2 SYDVKM. CDR3 DNA sequence: TGTGCCAGCAGACGGAGGGGCGGGGGGACTGAAGCTTTCTTT. This sequence encodes CASRRRGGGTEAFF.

The V and J genes are TRBV6-6 and TRBJ1-3; possibly TRBD1 for D (5 bases). The ends were cut back, 6 bases at V and 0 bases at J, with 9 bases in the middle. From germline, CDR1 is MNHNY and CDR2 SVGAGI (reference sequence). The CDR3 is 14 amino acids. The DNA of the CDR3 is TGTGCCAGCAGGGGGCAGAACTCTGGAAACACCATATATTTT. Its protein is CASRGQNSGNTIYF.

This chain links TRBV4-3 with TRBJ2-2; TRBD2 is a possible D gene (6 bases). Trimming removed 0 bases at V and 5 bases at J, with 19 bases between. Germline V gives CDR1 LGHNA, CDR2 YSLEER. This CDR3 spans 18 amino acids. The CDR3 DNA reads as TGCGCCAGCAGCCAAGATCGCGGGGTATTGAGGGTAACCGGGGAGCTGTTTTTT. The encoded protein is CASSQDRGVLRVTGELFF.

The chain recombines TRBV4-1 with TRBJ1-1; possible D gene TRBD1, 5 bases. Germline CDR1 and CDR2: MGHRA and YSYEKL. The CDR3 runs to 15 residues. Trimming took off 1 base at V and 0 bases at J, with 9 bases between the two ends. CDR3 loop: CASSQGQLMNTEAFF. CDR3 in DNA: TGCGCCAGCAGCCAAGGACAGTTAATGAACACTGAAGCTTTCTTT.

The genes are TRBV7-3 and TRBJ1-1; D is ambiguous. Trimming shortened V by 1 base and J by 2 bases, and 5 bases separated the two germline ends. The CDR3 consists of 13 residues. Germline V CDR1 and CDR2: SGHTA, FQGTGA. The CDR3: CASSLNFNTEAFF. The CDR3 DNA reads as TGTGCCAGCAGCTTAAATTTTAACACTGAAGCTTTCTTT.

The V and J genes are TRBV6-2 or TRBV6-3 and TRBJ2-7; D tentatively reads TRBD1 or TRBD2 (7 bases each). The CDR3 totals 16 residues. The germline V gene encodes CDR1 MNHEY and CDR2 SVGEGT. V lost 2 bases, J lost 0 bases, and 14 bases lay in between. CDR3 residues: CASSYLRGGSSYEQYF. The CDR3 region has the DNA TGTGCCAGCAGTTACCTCAGGGGGGGAAGCTCCTACGAGCAGTACTTC.

The chain employs TRBV3-1 (or the pseudogene TRBV3-2) and TRBJ2-2; 7 bases match TRBD2. Germline-derived CDR1 and CDR2 are LGHDT and YNNKEL (reference sequence). CDR3 length: 15 amino acids. V dropped 4 bases and J dropped 7; count of bases not matched to a gene: 9. CDR3 sequence (DNA): TGTGCCAGCAGCCCAGAACTAGCGTGCGACGGGGAGCTGTTTTTT. This gives the protein CASSPELACDGELFF.

J is TRBJ1-5 and V is TRBV11-2; the D is unclear. Between the trimmed V and J ends, which lost 4 bases and 8 bases, there was a span of 12 bases. Germline V gene lookup returns CDR1 SGHAT and CDR2 FQNNGV. This CDR3 spans 13 amino acids. CDR3 loop: CASSYGPEKPQHF. CDR3 nucleotide sequence: TGTGCCAGCAGCTACGGACCGGAGAAGCCCCAGCATTTT.